The 13 T cell receptor beta chains below come from one sample, sequenced in a study of CD8 T cells in ankylosing spondylitis. Whole-study results and caveats: It appeared that ankylosing spondylitis blood was characterized by a TCR beta motif of several highly homologous variants.

No antigen has been identified for these receptors. One entry per CDR3 protein, called by TCRdb with MiXCR from the 5' RACE reads. The table has a few hundred thousand distinct CDR3 sequences, approximately 17% seen once. The material sequenced was blood, either unsorted or a sorted T cell fraction (not recorded which). The origin of the receptors is a male donor with ankylosing spondylitis.

V usage is TRBV28 and J usage is TRBJ1-6; D possibly corresponds to TRBD1 (6 bases). Germline V gives CDR1 MDHEN, CDR2 SYDVKM. This CDR3 region has 13 residues. V was pared by 10 bases and J by 10 bases, with 17 bases between. The CDR3 here is CATERRGASPLHF. CDR3 nucleotides: TGTGCCACCGAGAGGAGGGGGGCCTCACCCCTCCACTTT.

The chain couples TRBV7-9 to TRBJ2-7; the D gene is possibly TRBD2 (5 bases). Trimming pared 7 bases from V and 9 bases from J, leaving 13 bases between. Germline-derived CDR1 and CDR2 are SEHNR and FQNEAQ (reference sequence). CDR3 length: 11 residues. The CDR3 nucleotides are TGTGCCAGCAACGACGGGGTTGGGCAGTACTTC. It translates to CASNDGVGQYF. Drawing the rest from reference TRBV7-9 and TRBJ2-7, the complete variable domain is DTGVSQNPRHKITKRGQNVTFRCDPISEHNRLYWYRQTLGQGPEFLTYFQNEAQLEKSRLLSDRFSAERPKGSFSTLEIQRTEQGDSAMYLCASNDGVGQYFGPGTRLTVT.

The V and J genes are TRBV7-2 and TRBJ2-7, with unresolved D. The CDR3 spans 12 residues. Germline CDR1 reads SGHTA; CDR2 reads FQGNSA. Deletions cut 2 bases from V and 3 bases from J, with 5 bases between. CDR3 sequence: CASSLSRYEQYF. CDR3 in DNA: TGTGCCAGCAGCTTAAGCCGCTACGAGCAGTACTTC.

The chain recombines TRBV5-5 with TRBJ2-1; 10 bases align to TRBD2. The J segment lost 9 bases and the V segment lost 2 bases, leaving 11 bases of the junction unmatched. The CDR3 consists of 16 residues. Germline V gene sequence: CDR1 SGHKS, CDR2 YYEKEE (reference sequence). The CDR3 region is CASSFSIAGGSIEQFF. In nucleotides, the CDR3 is TGTGCCAGCAGCTTCTCTATAGCGGGAGGAAGCATTGAGCAGTTCTTC.

The chain recombines TRBV2 with TRBJ2-1, with a tentative D call TRBD2 (5 bases). CDR1 and CDR2 from the germline V gene are SNHLY and FYNNEI. Trimming took off 3 bases at V and 0 bases at J, with 9 bases between the two ends. This CDR3 region has 15 residues. The chain's CDR3 is CASSDDSVSYNEQFF. The CDR3 region has the DNA TGTGCCAGCAGTGACGATAGCGTCTCCTACAATGAGCAGTTCTTC.

The chain joins TRBV20-1 to TRBJ2-2; D might be TRBD2 (7 bases). The CDR3 runs 16 residues. Germline values: CDR1 DFQATT, CDR2 SNEGSKA (reference sequence). Trimming took 3 bases from V and 5 from J, leaving 19 bases between them. The CDR3 DNA reads as TGCAGTGCTAGGGGGGGGGCGCGTCTGAAGACCGGGGAGCTGTTTTTT. Amino acids: CSARGGARLKTGELFF.

In this sample, this clonotype turned up many times. V usage is TRBV11-2 and J usage is TRBJ2-1, with D perhaps TRBD1 (5 bases). This CDR3 region has 14 residues. Germline V gives CDR1 SGHAT, CDR2 FQNNGV. The V and J ends lost 0 bases and 3 bases respectively, with 6 bases between them. CDR3 protein: CASSLDQGYNEQFF. The CDR3 bases are TGTGCCAGCAGCTTAGATCAGGGCTACAATGAGCAGTTCTTC.

The chain couples TRBV5-5 to TRBJ2-5, with a possible D match to TRBD1 (5 bases). CDR3 length: 12 amino acids. Germline CDR1 SGHKS, CDR2 YYEKEE (reference sequence). The V gene lost 1 base and the J gene lost 14 bases, with 15 bases spanning the gap. This chain's CDR3 is CASSLWGRDPYF. In DNA form, the CDR3 reads TGTGCCAGCAGCTTGTGGGGCAGAGACCCTTACTTC.

The V gene is TRBV20-1, the J gene TRBJ2-3, with D unclear. Trimming took off 0 bases at V and 1 base at J, with 2 bases between the two ends. This CDR3 has 12 amino acids. The germline CDR1 and CDR2 sequences are DFQATT and SNEGSKA (reference sequence). CDR3 in amino acids: CSARDRTDTQYF. In DNA, the CDR3 is TGCAGTGCTAGAGACCGCACAGATACGCAGTATTTT.

This clonotype came up many times. This chain uses TRBV7-2 with TRBJ1-4; 8 bases align to TRBD1. The V and J ends lost 4 bases and 7 bases, in that order; junction bases with no gene match: 8. Per the germline V gene, CDR1 is SGHTA and CDR2 is FQGNSA. The CDR3 has 15 amino acids. CDR3 in DNA: TGTGCCAGCAGCTCTAACGGACAGGGTTCTGAAAAACTGTTTTTT. Its translation is CASSSNGQGSEKLFF.

This clonotype has a count of ten or more. The rearrangement links TRBV7-2 to TRBJ1-5; D possibly corresponds to TRBD1 (6 bases). The CDR3 has 17 amino acids. Trimming left V 5 bases short and J 5 bases short, with 22 bases between. CDR1 and CDR2 from the germline V gene are SGHTA and FQGNSA. The CDR3 coding sequence is TGTGCCAGCAGCCCACAGGGTGGATCGGGTGGGCATCAGCCCCAGCATTTT. Translated: CASSPQGGSGGHQPQHF.

The gene calls are TRBV4-3 and TRBJ2-7; D not certain. The length of the CDR3 is 14 residues. Germline V lookup: CDR1 LGHNA, CDR2 YSLEER. Deletions cut 2 bases from V and 0 bases from J, with 8 bases between. CDR3: CASSQSDTSYEQYF. The DNA for the CDR3 is TGCGCCAGCAGCCAAAGCGACACCTCCTACGAGCAGTACTTC.

The chain recombines TRBV4-1 with TRBJ1-1; D might be TRBD1 (6 bases). The ends were cut back, 5 bases at V and 5 bases at J, with 15 bases in the middle. Looked up from germline, CDR1 is MGHRA and CDR2 is YSYEKL. The CDR3 runs 14 residues. CDR3 in amino acids: CASSSLAGVTEAFF. CDR3 nucleotide sequence: TGCGCCAGCAGCTCACTCGCAGGGGTGACTGAAGCTTTCTTT.